This T cell receptor (beta chain) was documented in a study of radiation and T cells in renal cell carcinoma. The treatment was: treatment-naive control, cytoreductive nephrectomy. This CDR3 comprises 14 residues. CDR1 is MGHRA, CDR2 YSYEKL, per germline. Germline trimming cut 6 bases from V and 5 bases from J; bases unmatched to any gene: 5. Sequenced by immunoSEQ multiplex PCR; TCRdb stores in-frame clones only, minus some. In the table there are around 16,000 clones, more than 55% of which are singletons. This clone has only a few counts. The rearrangement links TRBV4-1 to TRBJ2-2; 8 bases line up with TRBD1. The input for sequencing was tumor tissue, taken from a patient whose treatment was nephrectomy without radiotherapy. The TCR was taken from a man aged 45-65 years with renal cell carcinoma. The CDR3: CASRRTGLTGELFF. For the CDR3, the DNA is TGCGCCAGCAGACGGACAGGGCTGACCGGGGAGCTGTTTTTT.